Following are 26 T cell receptor beta chains from one sample sequenced in a study of cytomegalovirus exposure and HLA in healthy donors. PCR used 60 Vbeta primers and 13 Jbeta primers. Method: immunoSEQ multiplex PCR; TCRdb's copy keeps in-frame clones and lacks some. This sample has about 150,000 clones, with approximately 81% found just once. Sequenced: PBMCs. The receptors were gathered from a boy younger than 10 in good health and CMV-seronegative.

The chain employs TRBV19 and TRBJ2-5; 7 positions match TRBD1. The germline gives CDR1 LNHDA, CDR2 SQIVND (reference sequence). The J segment lost 4 bases and the V segment lost 5 bases, leaving 4 bases of the junction unmatched. The CDR3 covers 13 residues. As DNA, the CDR3 is TGTGCCAGTAGTCGCCGGGACAGAGAGACCCAGTACTTC. Its protein product is CASSRRDRETQYF.

The V and J genes are TRBV7-8 and TRBJ1-4, with TRBD1 identical over 7 bases. The CDR3 totals 16 residues. Germline CDR1 reads SGHVS; CDR2 reads FQNEAQ. Trimming removed 3 bases from V and 8 bases from J; junction bases left unmatched: 12. CDR3 nucleotides: TGTGCCAGCAGCTTGGACAGGTGGACCGGAGGAGAAAAACTGTTTTTT. This codes for CASSLDRWTGGEKLFF.

J is TRBJ2-1 and V is TRBV18; TRBD2 matches at 7 bases. CDR1 KGHSH and CDR2 LQKENI come from the germline V gene. CDR3 length: 14 residues. V dropped 5 bases and J dropped 3; count of bases not matched to a gene: 4. CDR3 DNA sequence: TGTGCCAGCTCAAGCGGGAACTACTACAATGAGCAGTTCTTC. Residues: CASSSGNYYNEQFF.

The V call is TRBV30, the J call TRBJ2-7, with 8 bases identical to TRBD1. The CDR3 is 16 amino acids. V lost 2 bases and J lost 2; bases outside the gene matches: 11. Germline CDR1 reads GTSNPN; CDR2 reads SVGIG (reference sequence). The CDR3 DNA follows: TGTGCCTGGAGTCAAACCCGGACAGGGCCGACCTACGAGCAGTACTTC. It specifies CAWSQTRTGPTYEQYF.

This clone was counted once. The chain has TRBV27 and TRBJ2-7, with 9 bases fitting TRBD1. The germline gives CDR1 MNHEY, CDR2 SMNVEV (reference sequence). This CDR3 spans 16 amino acids. The ends lost 5 bases at V and 3 bases at J; junction bases unmatched: 11. The CDR3 nucleotides read TGTGCCAGCAGTCGTAGGACCGGGACAGGGTTCTACGAGCAGTACTTC. This codes for CASSRRTGTGFYEQYF.

This chain connects TRBV4-2 to TRBJ1-3, with D possibly TRBD1 on 6 matching bases. With 4 bases removed from V and 5 bases from J, the gap between germline ends came to 12 bases. Germline CDR1 is LGHNA and CDR2 is YNFKEQ. CDR3 length: 14 amino acids. The CDR3 DNA reads TGTGCCAGCAGCCCACCAGGGGCCCGAAACACCATATATTTT. This sequence encodes CASSPPGARNTIYF.

The genes are TRBV10-3 and TRBJ1-2; 9 positions agree with TRBD1. Looked up from germline, CDR1 is ENHRY and CDR2 is SYGVKD. The V segment lost 6 bases and the J segment 4 bases; nucleotides outside the gene matches: 6. The CDR3 contains 14 residues. The CDR3 nucleotides are TGTGCCATCAGCAACACGGACAGGGGCTATGGCTACACCTTC. This sequence encodes CAISNTDRGYGYTF.

V gene TRBV30 combines with J gene TRBJ2-3, with 9 bases lining up with TRBD2. This CDR3 comprises 14 residues. Losses at the gene ends were 4 bases for V and 1 base for J; bases not matched to a gene: 3. Germline CDR1 is GTSNPN and CDR2 is SVGIG (reference sequence). The DNA of the CDR3 is TGTGCCTGGACGAAGCGGGAGGGCACAGATACGCAGTATTTT. This gives the protein CAWTKREGTDTQYF.

J is TRBJ2-1 and V is TRBV4-1, with 10 bases lining up with TRBD2. The CDR3 loop spans 16 amino acids. Germline V gene sequence: CDR1 MGHRA, CDR2 YSYEKL. J was trimmed by 9 bases and V by 0 bases; bases with no gene match: 8. This CDR3 is CASSQERASGRSEQFF. In DNA form, the CDR3 reads TGCGCCAGCAGCCAAGAGCGGGCTAGCGGGAGAAGTGAGCAGTTCTTC.

The genes are TRBV15 and TRBJ2-2; D might be TRBD1 (5 bases). The V end was cut by 3 bases, the J end by 7 bases, with 24 bases between. CDR1 is LNHNV and CDR2 is YYDKDF in the germline V gene (reference sequence). This CDR3 region has 18 residues. CDR3 sequence reads: CATSSGPLGREGGGELFF. The CDR3 DNA reads as TGTGCCACCAGCAGTGGACCCTTAGGCAGGGAAGGTGGCGGGGAGCTGTTTTTT.

The chain links TRBV18 to TRBJ2-1; the match to TRBD2 covers 8 bases. The V and J ends lost 0 bases and 8 bases, in that order; junction bases with no gene match: 6. Germline CDR1 is KGHSH and CDR2 is LQKENI. CDR3 size: 15 residues. The CDR3 spells CASSPPSAGVHEQFF. The CDR3 DNA reads TGTGCCAGCTCACCACCGTCAGCGGGAGTACATGAGCAGTTCTTC.

V is TRBV18 and J is TRBJ1-5, with TRBD1 identical over 7 bases. The germline V gene encodes CDR1 KGHSH and CDR2 LQKENI. The ends lost 5 bases at V and 4 bases at J; junction bases unmatched: 8. The CDR3 totals 15 residues. The CDR3 is CASSTRTGFNQPQHF. CDR3 nucleotide sequence: TGTGCCAGCTCAACTCGGACAGGTTTTAATCAGCCCCAGCATTTT.

This rearrangement joins TRBV10-3 to TRBJ2-1; no clear D gene. In germline, CDR1 is ENHRY, CDR2 SYGVKD. V gave up 6 bases and J gave up 7 bases, with 7 bases separating them. The CDR3 totals 11 residues. The CDR3 DNA is TGTGCCATCAGGGCAGAAAATGAGCAGTTCTTC. Translated: CAIRAENEQFF.

The chain carries TRBV2 and TRBJ2-2; maybe TRBD1 (6 bases). The CDR3 is made up of 14 amino acids. Trimming cost V 6 bases and J 3 bases, with 11 bases left between them. Germline V gives CDR1 SNHLY, CDR2 FYNNEI. The CDR3 DNA reads TGTGCCAGCAGGGATACAGGGCACACCGGGGAGCTGTTTTTT. Translating gives CASRDTGHTGELFF. Together with reference TRBV2 and TRBJ2-2, the CDR3 gives the full variable domain: EPEVTQTPSHQVTQMGQEVILRCVPISNHLYFYWYRQILGQKVEFLVSFYNNEISEKSEIFDDQFSVERPDGSNFTLKIRSTKLEDSAMYFCASRDTGHTGELFFGEGSRLTVL.

This sequence joins TRBV30 and TRBJ2-4; 10 bases align to TRBD2. The CDR3 runs 14 residues. Looked up from germline, CDR1 is GTSNPN and CDR2 is SVGIG (reference sequence). V was clipped by 1 base and J by 6 bases; unmatched bases: 3. CDR3 sequence (DNA): TGTGCCTGGAGTGAAGGACTAGCGGTAAACATTCAGTACTTC. Amino acids: CAWSEGLAVNIQYF.

The chain couples TRBV28 to TRBJ2-3; 11 nucleotides agree with TRBD2. The CDR3 length is 15 residues. Germline CDR1 and CDR2: MDHEN and SYDVKM. After removal of 7 bases from V and 5 bases from J, the junction contained 8 bases not matched to a gene. CDR3 amino acids: CASTYSGRAVDTQYF. For the CDR3, the DNA is TGTGCCAGCACTTATAGCGGGAGGGCCGTAGATACGCAGTATTTT.

CDR3 DNA sequence: TGTGCCAGTAGGGACAGGTCTCTCCACGAGCAGTACTTC. The encoded protein is CASRDRSLHEQYF. The chain links TRBV19 to TRBJ2-7; TRBD1 matches at 7 bases. This CDR3 has 13 amino acids. The trim removed 6 bases at V and 5 bases at J, leaving 7 bases unmatched. The V gene's germline CDR1 is LNHDA and CDR2 SQIVND (reference sequence). Full variable domain (missing parts from reference TRBV19 and TRBJ2-7): DGGITQSPKYLFRKEGQNVTLSCEQNLNHDAMYWYRQDPGQGLRLIYYSQIVNDFQKGDIAEGYSVSREKKESFPLTVTSAQKNPTAFYLCASRDRSLHEQYFGPGTRLTVT.

The rearrangement uses TRBV5-4 and TRBJ1-1; D not resolved. CDR1 and CDR2 from the germline V gene are SGHNT and YYREEE (reference sequence). The ends were cut back, 2 bases at V and 3 bases at J, with 8 bases in the middle. The CDR3 length is 13 residues. Here the CDR3 DNA reads TGTGCCAGCAGCTTAACAGAGTACACTGAAGCTTTCTTT. Protein: CASSLTEYTEAFF.

J is TRBJ1-1 and V is TRBV14; D gene ambiguous. V was shortened by 0 bases and J by 11 bases, with 16 bases between the two germline ends. The germline V gene encodes CDR1 SGHDN and CDR2 FVKESK. The CDR3 covers 14 residues. The CDR3 is CASSQDIGRSSAFF. The CDR3 DNA reads TGTGCCAGCAGCCAAGATATCGGGAGGTCGTCGGCTTTCTTT. Together with reference TRBV14 and TRBJ1-1, the CDR3 gives the full variable domain: EAGVTQFPSHSVIEKGQTVTLRCDPISGHDNLYWYRRVMGKEIKFLLHFVKESKQDESGMPNNRFLAERTGGTYSTLKVQPAELEDSGVYFCASSQDIGRSSAFFGQGTRLTVV.

This chain links TRBV6-1 with TRBJ2-1, with 9 bases fitting TRBD2. CDR3 size: 18 residues. With 0 bases clipped from V and 8 bases from J, the junction kept 14 bases outside the gene matches. Germline V gives CDR1 MNHNS, CDR2 SASEGT. The CDR3 region has the DNA TGTGCCAGCAGTGAAGCAGTAGGCCTAGCGGGACGATTCGATGAGCAGTTCTTC. It encodes CASSEAVGLAGRFDEQFF.

The chain employs TRBV5-6 and TRBJ2-5, with 11 bases lining up with TRBD1. This CDR3 contains 16 residues. V trimming: 0 bases; J trimming: 1 base; junction bases outside the gene matches: 2. Germline CDR1 and CDR2: SGHDT and YYEEEE. The CDR3 DNA is TGTGCCAGCAGCTTGGCCGGGACAGGGGGCCAAGAGACCCAGTACTTC. Translating gives CASSLAGTGGQETQYF. Together with reference TRBV5-6 and TRBJ2-5, the CDR3 gives the full variable domain: DAGVTQSPTHLIKTRGQQVTLRCSPKSGHDTVSWYQQALGQGPQFIFQYYEEEERQRGNFPDRFSGHQFPNYSSELNVNALLLGDSALYLCASSLAGTGGQETQYFGPGTRLLVL.

This sequence joins TRBV2 and TRBJ2-3, with D possibly TRBD1 on 6 matching bases. The length of the CDR3 is 17 residues. In germline, CDR1 is SNHLY, CDR2 FYNNEI. Trimming took 7 bases from V and 2 from J, leaving 22 bases between them. As DNA, the CDR3 is TGTGCCAGCATCTGGACAGCCCGACCCAAGAACACAGATACGCAGTATTTT. Its translation: CASIWTARPKNTDTQYF.

This chain uses TRBV5-4 with TRBJ2-3; perhaps TRBD2 as D (6 bases). Germline V gene lookup returns CDR1 SGHNT and CDR2 YYREEE (reference sequence). The CDR3 is made up of 14 amino acids. Between the trimmed V and J ends, which lost 4 bases and 0 bases, there was a span of 9 bases. DNA for the CDR3: TGTGCCAGCAGCCGGAGGGGTAGCACAGATACGCAGTATTTT. This encodes CASSRRGSTDTQYF. Looking up the rest from reference TRBV5-4 and TRBJ2-3 gives the full variable domain: ETGVTQSPTHLIKTRGQQVTLRCSSQSGHNTVSWYQQALGQGPQFIFQYYREEENGRGNFPPRFSGLQFPNYSSELNVNALELDDSALYLCASSRRGSTDTQYFGPGTRLTVL.

The rearrangement uses TRBV15 and TRBJ2-3; unclear D gene. V lost 0 bases and J lost 0, with 7 bases in between. There are 15 residues in the CDR3. Germline V gives CDR1 LNHNV, CDR2 YYDKDF (reference sequence). The CDR3 DNA sequence: TGTGCCACCAGCAGAGATTCGGAGAGCACAGATACGCAGTATTTT. Translation gives CATSRDSESTDTQYF.

Only one count was recorded for this clone. Different DNA sequences within this sample yield the same CDR3. The chain has TRBV4-1 and TRBJ1-5, with TRBD1 as a possible D gene (6 bases). Germline loops: CDR1 MGHRA, CDR2 YSYEKL. The ends were cut back, 1 base at V and 4 bases at J, with 8 bases in the middle. The CDR3 sequence is 14 residues long. The CDR3 loop is CASSQGQGNQPQHF. CDR3 nucleotide sequence: TGCGCCAGCAGCCAAGGGCAGGGGAATCAGCCCCAGCATTTT.

The genes are TRBV9 and TRBJ2-7; the D gene is possibly TRBD2 (5 bases). Per germline, CDR1 SGDLS and CDR2 YYNGEE. The CDR3 extends over 12 amino acids. V was pared by 10 bases and J by 1 base, with 12 bases between. The CDR3 is CASSGPSYEQYF. CDR3 sequence (DNA): TGTGCCTCAAGCGGACCTTCCTACGAGCAGTACTTC.